The entry below describes one TCR beta chain. Its antigen is currently unknown. CDR1 is MNHEY and CDR2 is SVGAGI in the germline V gene. V dropped 8 bases and J dropped 5; count of bases not matched to a gene: 10. This CDR3 spans 14 amino acids. In the PCR, 60 Vbeta and 13 Jbeta primers were used. Only in-frame clones appear in the TCRdb table, and some are missing; sequencing was by immunoSEQ multiplex PCR. This sample has 250,000 to 350,000 clones, with roughly 80% found just once. This sample was included in a study of cytomegalovirus exposure and HLA in healthy donors. Overall study results and limits: The authors enumerated roughly 180 TCR beta chains as linked to cytomegalovirus.

The receptor was derived from a girl aged 2 to 9 in good health and CMV-seronegative. The chain combines TRBV6-5 with TRBJ1-1; 8 bases fit TRBD1. Sample: PBMCs. The CDR3: CASGLGQVVTEAFF. In DNA form, the CDR3 reads TGTGCCAGCGGCCTGGGACAGGTGGTTACTGAAGCTTTCTTT.